Presented here are 18 T cell receptor beta chains from one specimen sequenced in a study of T cell changes during pregnancy in multiple sclerosis. The repertoire was sequenced with immunoSEQ multiplex PCR; TCRdb's copy has only in-frame clones and lacks some. The sample contains 75,000 to 95,000 clones, approximately 92% of which appear only once. The source was peripheral blood, collected after pregnancy. The source of these receptors is a female donor with multiple sclerosis, enrolled in a pregnancy study.

This chain uses TRBV30 with TRBJ2-1, with D possibly matching TRBD2 (6 bases). This CDR3 contains 12 residues. V was shortened by 8 bases and J by 8 bases, with 16 bases between the two germline ends. Germline lookup yields CDR1 GTSNPN and CDR2 SVGIG (reference sequence). The CDR3 coding sequence is TGTGCCGCGGGACTGGGTTGGGATGAGCAGTTCTTC. As protein: CAAGLGWDEQFF.

This clone is a singleton in its sample. The chain carries TRBV5-8 and TRBJ1-1; no clear D. This CDR3 region has 14 residues. The ends were cut back, 3 bases at V and 0 bases at J, with 9 bases in the middle. Per the germline V gene, CDR1 is SGHTS and CDR2 is YDEGEE. The chain's CDR3 is CASSYTTVNTEAFF. CDR3 DNA: TGTGCCAGCAGCTACACCACAGTGAACACTGAAGCTTTCTTT.

This clone was seen once. The J gene is TRBJ2-1, the V gene TRBV5-1, with 11 bases that match TRBD1. J gave up 5 bases and V 0 bases, and 7 bases lay outside the gene matches. Germline lookup yields CDR1 SGHRS and CDR2 YFSETQ. CDR3 length equals 17 residues. The CDR3 loop reads CASSLAIGTGGDNEQFF. The CDR3 DNA follows: TGCGCCAGCAGCTTGGCCATTGGGACAGGGGGTGACAATGAGCAGTTCTTC.

The genes are TRBV5-1 and TRBJ2-7, with unresolved D. This CDR3 spans 14 amino acids. Germline V gives CDR1 SGHRS, CDR2 YFSETQ. V was shortened by 1 base and J by 2 bases, with 10 bases between the two germline ends. The CDR3 DNA is TGCGCCAGCAGCTTGAATTCTGACACCTACGAGCAGTACTTC. Translating gives CASSLNSDTYEQYF.

For this clone: An end of the junction differs from the germline gene, which may be a read error. The V and J genes are TRBV6-1 and TRBJ1-2; D is unresolved. The CDR3 consists of 13 residues. Germline assignment: CDR1 MNHNS and CDR2 SASEGT. This CDR3 reads CASREGLGYGYTF. Written as DNA, the CDR3 is TGTGCCAGCAGGGAAGGGCTAGGCTATGGCTACACCTTC.

A single count supports this clone. The gene calls are TRBV7-2 and TRBJ2-3, with a tentative D call TRBD2 (5 bases). Germline V gene data show CDR1 as SGHTA and CDR2 as FQGNSA. V dropped 1 base and J dropped 8 bases, with 13 bases sitting between them. The CDR3 runs to 14 residues. In nucleotides, the CDR3 is TGTGCCAGCAGCTTAGAAGGCAGTGCGGGTACGCAGTATTTT. Translated: CASSLEGSAGTQYF.

V gene TRBV5-6 combines with J gene TRBJ2-3; unclear D gene. In germline, CDR1 is SGHDT, CDR2 YYEEEE. Trimming removed 4 bases at V and 0 bases at J, with 6 bases between. The CDR3 covers 13 residues. The CDR3 region has the DNA TGTGCCAGCAGCCAACAGAGCACAGATACGCAGTATTTT. Amino acid sequence: CASSQQSTDTQYF. The whole variable domain, filled in from reference TRBV5-6 and TRBJ2-3, reads DAGVTQSPTHLIKTRGQQVTLRCSPKSGHDTVSWYQQALGQGPQFIFQYYEEEERQRGNFPDRFSGHQFPNYSSELNVNALLLGDSALYLCASSQQSTDTQYFGPGTRLTVL.

The chain combines TRBV9 with TRBJ2-1, with a weak D call TRBD2 (5 bases). The CDR3 spans 15 residues. CDR1 and CDR2 from the germline V gene are SGDLS and YYNGEE. Trimming took off 0 bases at V and 9 bases at J, with 16 bases between the two ends. CDR3 DNA: TGTGCCAGCAGCGTAGCCTCGGCGGAGGTGTTTGAGCAGTTCTTC. This encodes CASSVASAEVFEQFF.

The rearrangement joins TRBV7-2 to TRBJ2-3; 7 positions match TRBD2. This CDR3 is 14 amino acids long. Germline trimming cut 8 bases from V and 4 bases from J; bases unmatched to any gene: 9. Germline V lookup: CDR1 SGHTA, CDR2 FQGNSA. The CDR3 loop reads CASAAGLAADTQYF. The CDR3 DNA follows: TGTGCCAGCGCCGCGGGGCTAGCGGCAGATACGCAGTATTTT.

This sequence joins TRBV7-9 and TRBJ1-2; D not resolved. The germline V gene has CDR1 SEHNR and CDR2 FQNEAQ (reference sequence). The CDR3 spans 15 residues. Trimming took off 0 bases at V and 5 bases at J, with 13 bases between the two ends. CDR3 in DNA: TGTGCCAGCAGCTTAGCGCTCCCCCAGTTTTATGGCTACACCTTC. Its protein is CASSLALPQFYGYTF.

V and J are TRBV5-1 and TRBJ1-4; 7 nucleotides align to TRBD1. Germline V CDR1 and CDR2: SGHRS, YFSETQ. The CDR3 contains 15 residues. V lost 2 bases, J lost 8 bases, and 9 bases stayed unmatched. The CDR3, as DNA: TGCGCCAGCAGCTTATCCTTGACAGGGCGAGAAAAACTGTTTTTT. It specifies CASSLSLTGREKLFF.

The chain couples TRBV18 to TRBJ2-7; TRBD2 matches 13 bases. Germline V gene sequence: CDR1 KGHSH, CDR2 LQKENI. The CDR3 has 18 amino acids. Trimming took 4 bases from V and 2 from J; bases not matched to a gene: 11. Here the CDR3 DNA reads TGTGCCAGCTCACGACAGGAATCCGGACTAGCGGGAGCCTACGAGCAGTACTTC. Translating it yields CASSRQESGLAGAYEQYF.

V gene TRBV6-1 combines with J gene TRBJ2-7; TRBD2 agrees at 10 bases. Germline V gene data show CDR1 as MNHNS and CDR2 as SASEGT. V trimming: 2 bases; J trimming: 6 bases; junction bases outside the gene matches: 7. The length of the CDR3 is 15 residues. Written as DNA, the CDR3 is TGTGCCAGCAGTGAACCGGGACTAGCGCATTCCGAGCAGTACTTC. It is translated as CASSEPGLAHSEQYF.

This clone was seen only a few times. CDR3 protein: CASSLYREPYGYTF. In DNA form, the CDR3 reads TGTGCCAGCAGCCTTTACAGGGAACCTTATGGCTACACCTTC. V usage is TRBV7-2 and J usage is TRBJ1-2; possibly TRBD1 for D (6 bases). Looked up from germline, CDR1 is SGHTA and CDR2 is FQGNSA. The germline V and J ends were trimmed by 5 bases and 5 bases, with 15 bases remaining between them. The CDR3 runs to 14 residues.

The V and J genes are TRBV11-3 and TRBJ2-1; D remains unclear. CDR1 and CDR2 from the germline V gene are SGHNT and YENEEA. Trimming removed 4 bases at V and 0 bases at J, with 4 bases between. There are 13 residues in the CDR3. CDR3 bases: TGTGCCAGCAGCTCTAGCTCCTACAATGAGCAGTTCTTC. Its translation: CASSSSSYNEQFF.

The chain joins TRBV7-8 to TRBJ2-1; no clear D. CDR1 is SGHVS and CDR2 is FQNEAQ in the germline V gene. This CDR3 has 12 residues. V lost 1 base and J lost 12, with 10 bases in between. CDR3 sequence reads: CASSLGRNGQFF. The CDR3 coding sequence is TGTGCCAGCAGCTTAGGGAGAAACGGGCAGTTCTTC.

The chain combines TRBV10-3 with TRBJ2-1; 9 bases are a match to TRBD1. V shed 6 bases and J 6 bases; nucleotides not matched to a gene: 6. Germline-derived CDR1 and CDR2 are ENHRY and SYGVKD. The length of the CDR3 is 14 residues. The chain's CDR3 is CAIRWDRAFNEQFF. CDR3 sequence (DNA): TGTGCCATCAGATGGGACAGGGCGTTCAATGAGCAGTTCTTC.

This chain uses TRBV5-6 with TRBJ2-7; a weak D match, TRBD2 (5 bases). The CDR3 totals 15 residues. Trimming took 5 bases from V and 2 from J, leaving 17 bases between them. Germline assignment: CDR1 SGHDT and CDR2 YYEEEE. The CDR3, as DNA: TGTGCCAGCAGAACGAGGTCGGACTTAACCTACGAGCAGTACTTC. Amino acid sequence: CASRTRSDLTYEQYF.